This T cell receptor beta chain derives from a study of blood T cell repertoires in COVID-19. The wider study: Donors in the United States, Italy and Spain gave samples during acute or convalescent COVID-19.

Germline V gene data show CDR1 as SGDLS and CDR2 as YYNGEE. There are 19 residues in the CDR3. V lost 2 bases to trimming and J lost 0 bases; unmatched junction nucleotides: 10. Per the authors' pipeline: Amplification with reference gene primers provided the estimates of nucleated cell counts. The assay was immunoSEQ multiplex PCR, and TCRdb's table has in-frame clones only and misses some. The V and J calls and clone size come from that table; D and trimming were worked out from the DNA. The sample has fewer than 350,000 clones, around 90% seen once. Source material: PBMCs or T cells enriched from blood (not recorded which). The TCR comes from a woman between 18 and 30 years old with acute COVID-19. This chain joins TRBV9 and TRBJ2-1, with 11 bases that match TRBD2. CDR3 nucleotides: TGTGCCAGCAGCGTGACCGGGACTAGCGGACCCCCCTCCTACAATGAGCAGTTCTTC. The encoded protein is CASSVTGTSGPPSYNEQFF.